A single sample gave rise to the 12 T cell receptor beta chains below, sequenced in a study of blood T cell repertoires in COVID-19. Profiled with immunoSEQ multiplex PCR; TCRdb holds only in-frame clones, not every one. Found here are about 200,000 clones, around 82% of them singletons; the top ten hold 5.5%. The sample consisted of peripheral blood. Source of these receptors: a woman aged 70 to 79 with acute or convalescent COVID-19.

The gene calls are TRBV6-2 or TRBV6-3 and TRBJ1-5, with 10 bases aligning to TRBD1. The germline V gene encodes CDR1 MNHEY and CDR2 SVGEGT. This CDR3 is 17 amino acids long. The trim removed 0 bases at V and 2 bases at J, leaving 4 bases unmatched. CDR3 protein: CASSYSGTGDGNQPQHF. The DNA of the CDR3 is TGTGCCAGCAGTTACTCCGGGACAGGGGATGGCAATCAGCCCCAGCATTTT.

Only a few counts were recorded for this clone. V usage is TRBV20-1 and J usage is TRBJ2-3; D is perhaps TRBD2 (6 bases). The V gene lost 3 bases and the J gene lost 3 bases, with 13 bases spanning the gap. Germline V gives CDR1 DFQATT, CDR2 SNEGSKA (reference sequence). This CDR3 has 14 amino acids. DNA of the CDR3: TGCAGTGCTAGTTGGGGGGACCTTACAGATACGCAGTATTTT. This gives the protein CSASWGDLTDTQYF.

This chain uses TRBV7-2 with TRBJ2-7; tentative D call: TRBD1 (5 bases). Deletions cut 2 bases from V and 6 bases from J, with 14 bases between. CDR1 and CDR2 from the germline V gene are SGHTA and FQGNSA. This CDR3 is 14 amino acids long. CDR3 loop: CASSLFRGDIEQYF. The CDR3 DNA reads TGTGCCAGCAGCTTATTTAGGGGCGATATCGAGCAGTACTTC.

The CDR3 loop reads CARSTLDRGRKPAKNIQYF. CDR3 DNA: TGTGCCAGAAGCACCCTGGACAGGGGAAGGAAACCAGCCAAAAACATTCAGTACTTC. V is TRBV7-5 and J is TRBJ2-4; TRBD1, the D gene given by the table, was not confirmed from the DNA. TRBV7-5 corresponds to a pseudogene. The CDR3 consists of 19 residues.

DNA for the CDR3: TGTGCCAGCAGCGTCACTCCGACAGCGCCGGGGGACTATGGCTACACCTTC. This gives the protein CASSVTPTAPGDYGYTF. V usage is TRBV9 and J usage is TRBJ1-2; D might be TRBD1 (5 bases). Germline assignment: CDR1 SGDLS and CDR2 YYNGEE. The CDR3 has 17 amino acids. V was shortened by 2 bases and J by 3 bases, with 20 bases between the two germline ends.

The chain links TRBV2 to TRBJ1-1; tentatively, D is TRBD1 (5 bases). CDR1 is SNHLY, CDR2 FYNNEI, per germline. The CDR3 consists of 13 residues. With 6 bases removed from V and 2 bases from J, the gap between germline ends came to 10 bases. The CDR3 DNA follows: TGTGCCAGCAGGGCAGGGATAAACACTGAAGCTTTCTTT. The encoded protein is CASRAGINTEAFF.

The V and J genes are TRBV18 and TRBJ1-3; D is perhaps TRBD1 (6 bases). With 4 bases removed from V and 2 bases from J, the gap between germline ends came to 12 bases. Germline V gene lookup returns CDR1 KGHSH and CDR2 LQKENI. CDR3 size: 15 residues. CDR3 loop: CASSQSSGAGNTIYF. DNA of the CDR3: TGTGCCAGCTCACAATCATCAGGGGCTGGAAACACCATATATTTT.

J is TRBJ2-3 and V is TRBV11-2, with D perhaps TRBD1 (6 bases). The germline V gene encodes CDR1 SGHAT and CDR2 FQNNGV. Trimming left V 3 bases short and J 5 bases short, with 12 bases between. This CDR3 has 14 amino acids. The CDR3 nucleotides read TGTGCCAGCAGCTTGGGGGCCTACCAAGATACGCAGTATTTT. This encodes CASSLGAYQDTQYF.

This clone was observed a single time. Because it lacks the conserved phenylalanine or tryptophan at the end, this CDR3 is likely a read error. No DNA is shown, since the ends of the CDR3 on it are uncertain; the CDR3 is the one TCRdb lists. The chain employs TRBV6-2 or TRBV6-3 and TRBJ1-1; TRBD1 was called by the table and not checked on the DNA. CDR1 and CDR2 from the germline V gene are MNHEY and SVGEGT. The CDR3 is 15 residues long, counting both termini. CDR3 protein: CASSYSIEAETGPFV.

This clone was seen only a few times. CDR3 sequence reads: CASSWGQGYSGNTIYF. CDR3 coding DNA: TGTGCCAGCAGTTGGGGACAGGGCTACTCTGGAAACACCATATATTTT. This chain links TRBV27 with TRBJ1-3; 9 bases fit TRBD1. Germline V gene sequence: CDR1 MNHEY, CDR2 SMNVEV (reference sequence). The ends lost 4 bases at V and 0 bases at J; junction bases unmatched: 4. The CDR3 totals 16 residues.

This clone was counted once. Here the CDR3 reads CASSYSRSYNEQFF. CDR3 DNA sequence: TGTGCCAGCAGTTACTCGAGGTCTTACAATGAGCAGTTCTTC. The chain is built from TRBV6-5 and TRBJ2-1; D not resolved. CDR1 is MNHEY and CDR2 is SVGAGI in the germline V gene. V was pared by 0 bases and J by 4 bases, with 7 bases between. The CDR3 covers 14 residues.

J is TRBJ2-7 and V is TRBV18, with 11 positions matching TRBD2. V was pared by 2 bases and J by 4 bases, with 4 bases of the junction left unmatched. The germline V gene encodes CDR1 KGHSH and CDR2 LQKENI. This CDR3 spans 15 amino acids. CDR3 amino acids: CASSPLTSGKYEQYF. Here the CDR3 DNA reads TGTGCCAGCTCACCATTGACTAGCGGGAAGTACGAGCAGTACTTC.